A single sample is the source of the 31 T cell receptor beta chains below, sequenced in a study of cytomegalovirus exposure and HLA in healthy donors. Clones were sequenced by immunoSEQ multiplex PCR, and TCRdb holds only the in-frame ones, with some missing. Here the sample spans tens of thousands of clones, more than 90% being singletons. Sequencing was carried out using PBMCs. The receptors stem from a young man in good health and CMV-seronegative.

This chain links TRBV5-1 with TRBJ1-1; 12 bases map to TRBD1. V lost 0 bases and J lost 10; bases outside the gene matches: 1. The CDR3 length is 13 residues. Germline CDR1 is SGHRS and CDR2 is YFSETQ. This CDR3 is CASSLAGQGAAFF. The CDR3 DNA reads as TGCGCCAGCAGCTTGGCGGGACAGGGGGCAGCTTTCTTT.

CDR3 bases: TGTGCCAGCAGCACTATTAGCTCCTACAATGAGCAGTTCTTC. This codes for CASSTISSYNEQFF. The chain joins TRBV5-5 to TRBJ2-1; D unresolved. Germline V gene lookup returns CDR1 SGHKS and CDR2 YYEKEE (reference sequence). Deletions cut 4 bases from V and 0 bases from J, with 8 bases between. The CDR3 is made up of 14 amino acids.

The chain links TRBV7-2 to TRBJ2-1; D remains ambiguous. V lost 0 bases, J lost 3 bases, and 6 bases lay in between. CDR3 length equals 14 residues. CDR1 SGHTA and CDR2 FQGNSA come from the germline V gene. This CDR3 is CASSLAASYNEQFF. The CDR3 region has the DNA TGTGCCAGCAGCTTAGCGGCTAGCTACAATGAGCAGTTCTTC.

The chain links TRBV5-5 to TRBJ2-1; 7 nucleotides line up with TRBD2. Germline lookup yields CDR1 SGHKS and CDR2 YYEKEE (reference sequence). This CDR3 has 16 amino acids. Losses at the gene ends were 4 bases for V and 3 bases for J; bases not matched to a gene: 10. The CDR3 DNA reads as TGTGCCAGCAGCGAAAGTGCTAGCGGAGACTACAATGAGCAGTTCTTC. Protein sequence: CASSESASGDYNEQFF.

V gene TRBV5-5 combines with J gene TRBJ2-4, with 11 bases lining up with TRBD2. Germline V gene lookup returns CDR1 SGHKS and CDR2 YYEKEE (reference sequence). With 0 bases clipped from V and 8 bases from J, the junction kept 7 bases outside the gene matches. The CDR3 covers 16 residues. The CDR3 reads CASSLVTSGIGDIQYF. DNA for the CDR3: TGTGCCAGCAGCTTGGTGACTAGCGGGATTGGGGACATTCAGTACTTC.

The chain couples TRBV4-1 to TRBJ2-1; maybe TRBD1 (6 bases). Germline CDR1 reads MGHRA; CDR2 reads YSYEKL. V shed 0 bases and J shed 3 bases, with 9 bases lying between them. The CDR3 is 15 amino acids. DNA of the CDR3: TGCGCCAGCAGCCAAGAAGGGACAATCTACAATGAGCAGTTCTTC. It is translated as CASSQEGTIYNEQFF.

This clone came up once. J is TRBJ2-3 and V is TRBV6-4, with TRBD2 as a possible D gene (6 bases). CDR3 length: 15 amino acids. V was shortened by 2 bases and J by 1 base, with 10 bases between the two germline ends. Germline V lookup: CDR1 MRHNA, CDR2 SNTAGT. The CDR3 DNA reads TGTGCCAGCAGTGACGGGGCTAGCGGCACAGATACGCAGTATTTT. This sequence encodes CASSDGASGTDTQYF.

The chain employs TRBV7-9 and TRBJ1-1, with D perhaps matching TRBD1 (6 bases). The CDR3 runs 14 residues. V dropped 2 bases and J dropped 11 bases, with 18 bases sitting between them. The germline gives CDR1 SEHNR, CDR2 FQNEAQ (reference sequence). The CDR3 DNA reads as TGTGCCAGCAGCTTAACAGGGACCCACAGTGGGGCTTTCTTT. It translates to CASSLTGTHSGAFF.

The chain has TRBV29-1 and TRBJ2-3; 8 bases map to TRBD2. The CDR3 length is 16 residues. V gave up 0 bases and J gave up 3 bases; unmatched junction bases: 8. Germline V gene sequence: CDR1 SQVTM, CDR2 ANQGSEA. As DNA, the CDR3 is TGCAGCGTTGAAGATCTTGGGGGACTAGTAACAGATACGCAGTATTTT. The encoded protein is CSVEDLGGLVTDTQYF.

The gene calls are TRBV10-3 and TRBJ2-1; weak D call: TRBD1 (6 bases). The CDR3 spans 15 residues. V was trimmed by 0 bases and J by 6 bases, leaving 12 bases between them. Germline V gene data show CDR1 as ENHRY and CDR2 as SYGVKD. CDR3 nucleotide sequence: TGTGCCATCAGTGAGTCTCAACAGGGAACCAATGAGCAGTTCTTC. It encodes CAISESQQGTNEQFF.

The chain couples TRBV30 to TRBJ2-7, with TRBD2 matching 8 bases. Germline V gene data show CDR1 as GTSNPN and CDR2 as SVGIG (reference sequence). This CDR3 contains 13 residues. The V and J ends lost 5 bases and 1 base, in that order; junction bases with no gene match: 4. This CDR3 is CAWAGGVSYEQYF. CDR3 nucleotide sequence: TGTGCCTGGGCCGGGGGGGTTTCCTACGAGCAGTACTTC.

V and J are TRBV6-5 and TRBJ2-2; 9 nucleotides agree with TRBD1. CDR1 and CDR2 from the germline V gene are MNHEY and SVGAGI. The CDR3 runs to 15 residues. The J segment lost 2 bases and the V segment lost 5 bases, leaving 3 bases of the junction unmatched. The CDR3 sequence is CASSTGGYNTGELFF. Here the CDR3 DNA reads TGTGCCAGCAGTACAGGGGGCTATAACACCGGGGAGCTGTTTTTT.

V is TRBV28 and J is TRBJ2-6; D is unresolved. The CDR3 is made up of 18 amino acids. Germline-derived CDR1 and CDR2 are MDHEN and SYDVKM. V lost 2 bases to trimming and J lost 1 base, with 15 bases between them. The DNA for the CDR3 is TGTGCCAGCAGTTTACAGGATTTGTCCTATTCTGGGGCCAACGTCCTGACTTTC. Protein: CASSLQDLSYSGANVLTF.

CDR3 DNA sequence: TGTGCCAGCAGCTTAGAGGGGTGGGAGACCCAGTACTTC. Residues: CASSLEGWETQYF. The rearrangement uses TRBV7-2 and TRBJ2-5; tentatively, D is TRBD1 (5 bases). CDR1 SGHTA and CDR2 FQGNSA come from the germline V gene. V dropped 1 base and J dropped 5 bases, with 8 bases sitting between them. The CDR3 spans 13 residues.

This rearrangement joins TRBV10-3 to TRBJ2-7, with 9 bases matching TRBD2. The V and J ends lost 3 bases and 4 bases, in that order; junction bases with no gene match: 10. This CDR3 region has 16 residues. The V gene's germline CDR1 is ENHRY and CDR2 SYGVKD. The CDR3 here is CAISDPRASGIYEQYF. Here the CDR3 DNA reads TGTGCCATCAGTGACCCCAGGGCTAGCGGGATTTACGAGCAGTACTTC.

The chain combines TRBV19 with TRBJ1-4; 10 bases are a match to TRBD1. With V trimmed by 9 bases and J by 0 bases, 7 bases remained unmatched. This CDR3 has 16 residues. Looked up from germline, CDR1 is LNHDA and CDR2 is SQIVND (reference sequence). As DNA, the CDR3 is TGTGCCAGCCGGGACAGGGGTTATTCAACTAATGAAAAACTGTTTTTT. Translation gives CASRDRGYSTNEKLFF.

This sequence joins TRBV30 and TRBJ2-1; 8 bases agree with TRBD2. Germline lookup yields CDR1 GTSNPN and CDR2 SVGIG (reference sequence). The ends lost 2 bases at V and 10 bases at J; junction bases unmatched: 7. This CDR3 region has 13 residues. This CDR3 reads CAWSTGTSREQFF. DNA of the CDR3: TGTGCCTGGAGTACAGGGACTAGTAGGGAGCAGTTCTTC.

This CDR3 reads CASSPLARGYMNTEAFF. The CDR3 DNA reads TGTGCCAGCAGCCCCCTGGCCAGGGGGTATATGAACACTGAAGCTTTCTTT. The J gene is TRBJ1-1, the V gene TRBV28, with 7 bases that match TRBD1. The germline V gene encodes CDR1 MDHEN and CDR2 SYDVKM. Trimming cost V 6 bases and J 0 bases; bases outside gene matches: 13. This CDR3 is 17 amino acids long.

The V gene is TRBV11-3, the J gene TRBJ2-1, with D possibly being TRBD2 (5 bases). The CDR3 runs to 16 residues. V shed 5 bases and J shed 1 base, with 15 bases lying between them. Germline assignment: CDR1 SGHNT and CDR2 YENEEA. In DNA form, the CDR3 reads TGTGCCAGCAGCCCCCGGCGGGTAGGGTCCTACAATGAGCAGTTCTTC. Amino acids: CASSPRRVGSYNEQFF.

The chain has TRBV6-5 and TRBJ2-7; D not certain. Germline assignment: CDR1 MNHEY and CDR2 SVGAGI. The CDR3 contains 15 residues. V shed 4 bases and J shed 0 bases, with 13 bases lying between them. The CDR3 protein is CASSLSRHSSYEQYF. Written as DNA, the CDR3 is TGTGCCAGCAGTTTATCCAGGCACAGCTCCTACGAGCAGTACTTC.

V usage is TRBV11-2 and J usage is TRBJ2-1; D unresolved. Looked up from germline, CDR1 is SGHAT and CDR2 is FQNNGV. The CDR3 contains 15 residues. V lost 0 bases and J 0 bases, leaving 6 bases between the germline ends. The CDR3 DNA sequence: TGTGCCAGCAGCTTAGATCTAGGCTCCTACAATGAGCAGTTCTTC. Its protein is CASSLDLGSYNEQFF.

The genes are TRBV18 and TRBJ2-7; D perhaps matches TRBD1 (5 bases). The CDR3 consists of 15 residues. The germline gives CDR1 KGHSH, CDR2 LQKENI. Trimming shortened V by 2 bases and J by 0 bases, and 11 bases separated the two germline ends. The CDR3 sequence: CASSPSEGVSYEQYF. CDR3 bases: TGTGCCAGCTCACCATCGGAAGGGGTCTCCTACGAGCAGTACTTC.

The chain carries TRBV27 and TRBJ1-5; D remains ambiguous. V lost 5 bases to trimming and J lost 7 bases, with 12 bases between them. The CDR3 has 13 residues. Germline loops: CDR1 MNHEY, CDR2 SMNVEV (reference sequence). CDR3 loop: CASSITSGQPQHF. The CDR3 DNA is TGTGCCAGCAGTATTACAAGCGGGCAGCCCCAGCATTTT.

This chain joins TRBV14 and TRBJ2-1; no clear D. Deletions cut 3 bases from V and 1 base from J, with 10 bases between. The CDR3 runs to 15 residues. Germline loops: CDR1 SGHDN, CDR2 FVKESK. CDR3 DNA sequence: TGTGCCAGCAGCCATCTTCCGACTTCCTACAATGAGCAGTTCTTC. As protein: CASSHLPTSYNEQFF.

This clone has a single count. CDR3 loop: CASSFGTGETQYF. The CDR3 DNA follows: TGTGCCAGCAGCTTCGGGACAGGGGAGACCCAGTACTTC. The V call is TRBV7-9, the J call TRBJ2-5, with 9 bases aligning to TRBD1. CDR3 size: 13 residues. V gave up 3 bases and J gave up 5 bases; unmatched junction bases: 1. Germline CDR1 and CDR2: SEHNR and FQNEAQ (reference sequence).

V and J are TRBV30 and TRBJ1-2; possibly TRBD1 for D (5 bases). The V end was cut by 3 bases, the J end by 7 bases, with 9 bases between. This CDR3 has 11 residues. Germline values: CDR1 GTSNPN, CDR2 SVGIG (reference sequence). DNA of the CDR3: TGTGCCTGGAGCCAGGGCGGTGGCTACACCTTC. Amino acid sequence: CAWSQGGGYTF. Full variable domain (missing parts from reference TRBV30 and TRBJ1-2): SQTIHQWPATLVQPVGSPLSLECTVEGTSNPNLYWYRQAAGRGLQLLFYSVGIGQISSEVPQNLSASRPQDRQFILSSKKLLLSDSGFYLCAWSQGGGYTFGSGTRLTVV.

V is TRBV10-1 and J is TRBJ1-1, with 8 bases lining up with TRBD1. The germline gives CDR1 WNHNN, CDR2 SYGVQD (reference sequence). V lost 6 bases to trimming and J lost 6 bases; unmatched junction nucleotides: 9. The CDR3 consists of 14 residues. CDR3: CASSKKTGVAEAFF. CDR3 DNA: TGCGCCAGCAGCAAGAAGACAGGGGTAGCTGAAGCTTTCTTT.

The chain combines TRBV28 with TRBJ2-2; 9 bases agree with TRBD2. CDR3 length equals 15 residues. CDR1 and CDR2 from the germline V gene are MDHEN and SYDVKM. V gave up 2 bases and J gave up 4 bases; unmatched junction bases: 2. CDR3 sequence reads: CASSLPLAGTGELFF. The CDR3 DNA reads TGTGCCAGCAGTTTACCACTAGCGGGCACCGGGGAGCTGTTTTTT.

The genes are TRBV5-3 and TRBJ2-1; 12 nucleotides match TRBD2. TRBV5-3 is placed among ORFs of uncertain function. Germline trimming cut 4 bases from V and 6 bases from J; bases unmatched to any gene: 5. The CDR3 sequence is 15 residues long. The CDR3 DNA is TGTGCCAGAAGCCCGGGACTAGCGGGCTTCAATGAGCAGTTCTTC. Translation gives CARSPGLAGFNEQFF.

The V and J genes are TRBV7-2 and TRBJ2-3; no firm D call. This CDR3 comprises 13 residues. Germline CDR1 is SGHTA and CDR2 is FQGNSA. Trimming pared 2 bases from V and 4 bases from J, leaving 7 bases between. The CDR3, as DNA: TGTGCCAGCAGCTTAATCTTTTCAGATACGCAGTATTTT. As protein: CASSLIFSDTQYF. Filled out from reference TRBV7-2 and TRBJ2-3, the complete variable domain reads GAGVSQSPSNKVTEKGKDVELRCDPISGHTALYWYRQSLGQGLEFLIYFQGNSAPDKSGLPSDRFSAERTGGSVSTLTIQRTQQEDSAVYLCASSLIFSDTQYFGPGTRLTVL.

V and J are TRBV4-3 and TRBJ1-1; D is unresolved. This CDR3 has 14 residues. Trimming stripped 0 bases from V and 3 bases from J, with 8 bases between. Germline V gives CDR1 LGHNA, CDR2 YSLEER. For the CDR3, the DNA is TGCGCCAGCAGCCAAGATCCGTTAGACACTGAAGCTTTCTTT. Encoded protein: CASSQDPLDTEAFF.